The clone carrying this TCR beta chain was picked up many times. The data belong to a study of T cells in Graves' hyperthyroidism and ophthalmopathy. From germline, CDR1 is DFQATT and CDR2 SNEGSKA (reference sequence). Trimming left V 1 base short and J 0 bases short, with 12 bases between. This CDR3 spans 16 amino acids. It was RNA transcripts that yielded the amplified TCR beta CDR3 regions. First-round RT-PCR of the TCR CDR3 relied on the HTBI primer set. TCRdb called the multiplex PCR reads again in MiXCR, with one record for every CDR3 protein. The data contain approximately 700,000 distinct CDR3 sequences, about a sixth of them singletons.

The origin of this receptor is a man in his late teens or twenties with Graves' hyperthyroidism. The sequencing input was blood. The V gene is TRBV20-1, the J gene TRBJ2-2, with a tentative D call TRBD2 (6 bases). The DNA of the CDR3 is TGCAGTGCTAGAGCCGTACTAGCTTCGAACACCGGGGAGCTGTTTTTT. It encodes CSARAVLASNTGELFF.